This T cell receptor beta chain stems from a study of beta chain features in type 1 diabetes. Of the isolated RNA, all was reverse transcribed, and so the sequenced material was expressed TCRB transcripts. Each sample of naive, central memory or regulatory T cells had, on average, about 3.6 million reads. Here immunoSEQ multiplex PCR was the method, and the copy in TCRdb shows in-frame clones only, minus some. The sample records a few hundred thousand clones, 8.5% to 10% being singletons. Notes on the study in general: When VDJ junctions were examined, type 1 diabetes patients showed fewer insertions and more deletions. There was no resolution here of whether HLA type influences TCRB rearrangement. Shorter TCRB CDR3s, moderately but significantly so, were found in Type 1 diabetes patients in all four CD4+ subsets.

CD45RO/CCR7/CD25/CD127/CD95/CD27 separated CD4+ naive, central memory, regulatory and stem cell-like memory cells by sorting. As to this clone: What it recognizes is unknown.

Unmatched junction bases numbered 9, after V lost 4 bases and J lost 8 bases. The CDR3 length is 15 residues. The germline V gene has CDR1 SGHRS and CDR2 YFSETQ. The gene calls are TRBV5-1 and TRBJ2-1; 10 nucleotides match TRBD1. Sequenced sample: central memory CD4+ T cells from blood. This sequence was found in a man aged 25 to 40 with type 1 diabetes. For the CDR3, the DNA is TGCGCCAGCAGCCGGGCCGGGACAGGGGCCGATGAGCAGTTCTTC. It codes for CASSRAGTGADEQFF.